This entry concerns a single T cell receptor (beta chain). The data stem from a study of cytomegalovirus exposure and HLA in healthy donors. The wider study: Prior work identified 120 million or so unique TCR beta sequences in some 180 million T cells. HLA-typed donors were the source of approximately 85 million unique TCRs held in an early data release.

The PCR ran on 60 Vbeta and 13 Jbeta primers. TCRdb's table, derived via immunoSEQ multiplex PCR, lists solely in-frame clones and lacks some. The sample yields about 130,000 clones, around 78% seen once. The CDR3 extends over 16 amino acids. CDR1 and CDR2 from the germline V gene are SGHDT and YYEEEE. The V end was cut by 4 bases, the J end by 9 bases, with 20 bases between. This clonotype was obtained from a woman in her forties in good health and CMV-seronegative. The chain has TRBV5-6 and TRBJ1-6; no clear D. The specimen was PBMCs. CDR3 coding DNA: TGTGCCAGCAGCCTTACGGGGATGGGAGTAGTTTCACCCCTCCACTTT. It encodes CASSLTGMGVVSPLHF.